This T cell receptor beta chain comes out of a study of identical twins listed by TCRdb under 2016. Notes on the research overall: To test whether fetal clonotypes persist, this study deep-sequenced TCR alpha and beta repertoires from monozygotic twins, from unrelated adults of various ages, and from cord blood. To rule out contamination, replicate twin experiments were performed at different times with different library preparation protocols. General study outcomes and caveats: Excess twin sharing in beta out-of-frame sequences was weaker because fewer shared sequences lowered the signal-to-noise ratio. Zero-insertion analyses could be partly confounded by invariant T cells such as MAIT and iNKT, though diverse VJ usage argued against such confounding for most clonotypes. Out-of-frame TCR alpha sharing in monozygotic twins was systematically underestimated by recombination models, whereas sharing between unrelated individuals was in agreement with the recombination models. Fewer insertions were carried by abundant cord blood beta clonotypes; a weaker similar trend was observed in young adult naive repertoires, while no such trend was observed in memory repertoires. Compared with coincidental sharing between unrelated individuals, an excess of low generation-probability sequences was observed among out-of-frame TCR alpha sequences shared between twins. Conclusions relied on cross-sectional statistical analysis, since the same donors could not be followed over many years.

Library preparation was by 5' RACE. For sequencing, an Illumina HiSeq 2000 was employed. Template switching added a universal primer binding site, and the final cDNA carried a unique molecular identifier that allowed TCR cDNA molecules to be counted accurately. Specific primers in the conserved constant-segment region were used to synthesize first-strand cDNA for TCR alpha and beta chains. To control for contamination, each cDNA library was double barcoded with a SMART-Mk sample barcode plus Illumina barcodes. TruSeq adapter sequences, together with Illumina sample barcodes, were added in two successive PCR steps. The Illumina HiSeq platform was used with custom primers to sequence TCR alpha and beta cDNA libraries. Per the authors' processing: Unique molecular identifiers were extracted from raw reads with MiGEC, and CDR3 positions were determined with MiXCR. For each individual, recombination models were inferred using an EM algorithm with the repgenHMM and IGoR tools. Shared clonotypes were analyzed with the tcR package in R, and sharing was normalized by the product of cloneset sizes. To study raw recombination free of thymic and clonal selection effects, out-of-frame nonproductive sequences were analyzed. The public reads were run again by TCRdb, first through fastp at Q25 and then through MiXCR, and only productive beta chains were kept. Under each unique CDR3 protein, matching rows form one entry showing the most common genes and DNA. Here the V and J calls rest on TCRdb's processing, not on the authors' analysis. For this sample the table gives fewer than 450,000 distinct CDR3 sequences, of which roughly 9% were detected only once. The ten largest clones capture 8.5% to 10% of the sample.

This clonotype was recorded a few times. Its antigen specificity is not known. No base-level quality is on record; no much larger clone is a single base apart. Every donor was a healthy Caucasian. Three unrelated non-twin adults were also sequenced: a male aged 18 to 30, a male aged 50 to 60 and a female aged 50 to 60. Miltenyi CD45RO+ enrichment and human naive T-cell isolation kits were used to isolate memory (CD45RO+) and naive T cells from PBMC. Source material: naive T cells sorted from blood. This sample's cell subset or site label indicates: cells isolated with a human naive T-cell isolation kit. This sequence originates from a woman in her forties or fifties in good health.

The DNA sequence is as follows: TGCGCCAGCAGCTTTACACCCAGGGACTTGGGGACCCAGTACTTC. This sequence encodes CASSFTPRDLGTQYF. Rearrangement joined TRBV5-1 to TRBJ2-5, with TRBD2 as a weak D call on 6 bases. The CDR3 starts with the cysteine, ends with the phenylalanine, and has 15 residues. Left in the record is the CDR3 DNA by itself, 45 bases read in frame from the first base. V sheds 2 bases and J sheds 7 bases, leaving 18 bases between their ends. According to the germline V gene, CDR1 reads SGHRS and CDR2 reads YFSETQ.